This T cell receptor beta chain was retrieved from a study of beta chain features in type 1 diabetes. Expressed TCRB transcripts were sequenced because the entire RNA isolate underwent reverse transcription. Repertoires were generated with immunoSEQ multiplex PCR, while TCRdb's copy carries only in-frame clones and drops some. This table has about 340,000 clones, around 9% appearing once. Cell sorting via CD45RO/CCR7/CD25/CD127/CD95/CD27 was performed to obtain CD4+ naive, central memory, regulatory and stem cell-like memory cells. All sorted populations exceeded 98% purity. Findings of the study overall: A moderate, significant TCRB CDR3 shortening appeared in type 1 diabetes across four CD4+ subsets. Overrepresentation of cells with high TCR expression could result from cDNA sequencing.

Points on this clone: Antigen unknown.

Trimming cost V 3 bases and J 3 bases, with 8 bases left between them. The CDR3 is 13 amino acids. The germline V gene encodes CDR1 SNHLY and CDR2 FYNNEI. The V and J genes are TRBV2 and TRBJ1-1; D gene uncertain. This receptor was obtained from a man aged 25-45 years with type 1 diabetes. Sequencing was performed on central memory CD4+ T cells from blood. The CDR3 region has the DNA TGTGCCAGCAGTGAGCTACGGGACACTGAAGCTTTCTTT. Translated, it gives CASSELRDTEAFF.